This passage covers 17 T cell receptor beta chains from one sample sequenced in a study of T cell changes during pregnancy in multiple sclerosis. Data came from immunoSEQ multiplex PCR; TCRdb stores just in-frame clones and leaves some out. The table has approximately 60,000 clones, around 87% seen once. Sequenced material: peripheral blood from another person, used as feeder cells. These receptors all stem from a human donor whose cells served as feeder cells for cultures in a pregnancy study.

The chain uses TRBV11-2 and TRBJ1-2; D remains ambiguous. The CDR3 has 15 amino acids. V dropped 1 base and J dropped 0 bases, with 9 bases sitting between them. Germline V gives CDR1 SGHAT, CDR2 FQNNGV. CDR3 amino acids: CASSLAASPNYGYTF. CDR3 DNA sequence: TGTGCCAGCAGCTTAGCGGCATCTCCTAACTATGGCTACACCTTC.

The chain uses TRBV28 and TRBJ1-5, with D tentatively TRBD1 (6 bases). The germline V gene encodes CDR1 MDHEN and CDR2 SYDVKM. The V end lost 7 bases, the J end lost 4 bases, and 17 bases lay between the germline ends. The CDR3 extends over 15 amino acids. The chain's CDR3 is CASTYPQQGNQPQHF. The CDR3 DNA is TGTGCCAGCACCTATCCCCAACAGGGAAATCAGCCCCAGCATTTT.

The chain links TRBV10-1 to TRBJ1-1, with D possibly being TRBD1 (5 bases). Germline V gene sequence: CDR1 WNHNN, CDR2 SYGVQD (reference sequence). The CDR3 sequence is 13 residues long. V dropped 6 bases and J dropped 0 bases, with 8 bases sitting between them. The CDR3 loop is CASSPTVNTEAFF. CDR3 DNA sequence: TGCGCCAGCAGCCCGACAGTGAACACTGAAGCTTTCTTT.

The chain carries TRBV6-1 and TRBJ1-2; no reliable D call. V lost 7 bases, J lost 8 bases, and 11 bases lay in between. Looked up from germline, CDR1 is MNHNS and CDR2 is SASEGT. The CDR3 has 11 amino acids. The CDR3 reads CASNRSRGYTF. The CDR3 coding sequence is TGTGCCAGCAATAGGAGTCGGGGCTACACCTTC.

The chain links TRBV11-2 to TRBJ2-4, with D unclear. Between the trimmed V and J ends, which lost 2 bases and 4 bases, there was a span of 15 bases. The V gene's germline CDR1 is SGHAT and CDR2 FQNNGV. This CDR3 is 16 amino acids long. CDR3 protein: CASSLYAPQSKNIQYF. Here the CDR3 DNA reads TGTGCCAGCAGCTTATATGCCCCTCAGTCAAAAAACATTCAGTACTTC. Based on the CDR3 plus reference TRBV11-2 and TRBJ2-4, the full variable domain is EAGVAQSPRYKIIEKRQSVAFWCNPISGHATLYWYQQILGQGPKLLIQFQNNGVVDDSQLPKDRFSAERLKGVDSTLKIQPAKLEDSAVYLCASSLYAPQSKNIQYFGAGTRLSVL.

V usage is TRBV19 and J usage is TRBJ1-4; a weak D match, TRBD1 (5 bases). CDR3 size: 14 residues. CDR1 LNHDA and CDR2 SQIVND come from the germline V gene (reference sequence). V dropped 5 bases and J dropped 5 bases, with 12 bases sitting between them. The CDR3, as DNA: TGTGCCAGTAGTCTAACAGAGGGGAATGAAAAACTGTTTTTT. Its protein product is CASSLTEGNEKLFF. Complete variable domain (other parts from reference TRBV19 and TRBJ1-4): DGGITQSPKYLFRKEGQNVTLSCEQNLNHDAMYWYRQDPGQGLRLIYYSQIVNDFQKGDIAEGYSVSREKKESFPLTVTSAQKNPTAFYLCASSLTEGNEKLFFGSGTQLSVL.

The chain joins TRBV30 to TRBJ1-1; no firm D call. CDR3 length equals 15 residues. Germline CDR1 GTSNPN, CDR2 SVGIG (reference sequence). V was trimmed by 0 bases and J by 0 bases, leaving 11 bases between them. This CDR3 reads CAWSVLAGVNTEAFF. In nucleotides, the CDR3 is TGTGCCTGGAGTGTACTGGCAGGTGTGAACACTGAAGCTTTCTTT. The full variable domain, its missing parts supplied by reference TRBV30 and TRBJ1-1, is SQTIHQWPATLVQPVGSPLSLECTVEGTSNPNLYWYRQAAGRGLQLLFYSVGIGQISSEVPQNLSASRPQDRQFILSSKKLLLSDSGFYLCAWSVLAGVNTEAFFGQGTRLTVV.

J is TRBJ1-1 and V is TRBV5-8; TRBD1 might be the D (6 bases). The CDR3 spans 15 residues. CDR1 SGHTS and CDR2 YDEGEE come from the germline V gene. The germline V and J ends were trimmed by 4 bases and 1 base, with 14 bases remaining between them. The CDR3 spells CASSLQGQGNTEAFF. In DNA form, the CDR3 reads TGTGCCAGCAGCCTACAGGGTCAGGGGAACACTGAAGCTTTCTTT.

This chain links TRBV7-2 with TRBJ1-4; 9 bases match TRBD1. This CDR3 contains 17 residues. CDR1 and CDR2 (germline): SGHTA, FQGNSA. V gave up 3 bases and J gave up 3 bases; unmatched junction bases: 8. CDR3 bases: TGTGCCAGCAGCTTGACCGGGACAGGGACCCCTAATGAAAAACTGTTTTTT. It yields the protein CASSLTGTGTPNEKLFF.

V usage is TRBV27 and J usage is TRBJ2-7; 7 bases fit TRBD1. Unmatched junction bases numbered 10, after V lost 7 bases and J lost 4 bases. The CDR3 is 14 amino acids. CDR1 MNHEY and CDR2 SMNVEV come from the germline V gene (reference sequence). The CDR3 region is CASKLTGSSYEQYF. DNA of the CDR3: TGTGCCAGCAAGTTGACAGGGTCTTCTTACGAGCAGTACTTC.

This rearrangement joins TRBV12-2 to TRBJ2-6. TRBV12-2 is an annotated pseudogene. CDR3 size: 13 residues. The CDR3 sequence is CASRGNGANVLTF. Here the CDR3 DNA reads TGTGCAAGTCGCGGGAATGGGGCCAACGTCCTGACTTTC.

The chain uses TRBV18 and TRBJ1-3, with D uncertain. CDR1 is KGHSH, CDR2 LQKENI, per germline. Between the trimmed V and J ends, which lost 5 bases and 0 bases, there was a span of 5 bases. CDR3 length equals 13 residues. As DNA, the CDR3 is TGTGCCAGCTCAGGGGTCTCTGGAAACACCATATATTTT. As protein: CASSGVSGNTIYF.

The V gene is TRBV14, the J gene TRBJ2-7; possible D gene TRBD1, 6 bases. Trimming stripped 2 bases from V and 6 bases from J, with 14 bases between. CDR3 length equals 14 residues. Germline V gene lookup returns CDR1 SGHDN and CDR2 FVKESK. The CDR3 DNA reads as TGTGCCAGCAGCCAATTACAGGGACCCGGCGAGCAGTACTTC. As protein: CASSQLQGPGEQYF. The full variable domain, completed using reference TRBV14 and TRBJ2-7, is EAGVTQFPSHSVIEKGQTVTLRCDPISGHDNLYWYRRVMGKEIKFLLHFVKESKQDESGMPNNRFLAERTGGTYSTLKVQPAELEDSGVYFCASSQLQGPGEQYFGPGTRLTVT.

V usage is TRBV4-1 and J usage is TRBJ2-1; D not certain. Trimming removed 1 base at V and 4 bases at J, with 20 bases between. Germline V lookup: CDR1 MGHRA, CDR2 YSYEKL. The CDR3 loop spans 18 amino acids. The CDR3 protein is CASSQGPFPFTFYNEQFF. The CDR3 region has the DNA TGCGCCAGCAGCCAAGGACCGTTCCCCTTTACTTTTTACAATGAGCAGTTCTTC.

The chain employs TRBV7-9 and TRBJ2-2, with D tentatively TRBD1 (5 bases). There are 14 residues in the CDR3. Trimming stripped 2 bases from V and 3 bases from J, with 7 bases between. Germline CDR1 SEHNR, CDR2 FQNEAQ (reference sequence). CDR3 in amino acids: CASSLRGYTGELFF. The CDR3 coding sequence is TGTGCCAGCAGCTTAAGGGGTTACACCGGGGAGCTGTTTTTT.

This chain joins TRBV7-2 and TRBJ2-7; D possibly corresponds to TRBD1 (5 bases). The CDR3 is 15 amino acids. V lost 1 base and J 3 bases, leaving 13 bases between the germline ends. Germline assignment: CDR1 SGHTA and CDR2 FQGNSA. CDR3 loop: CASSLDTGHYYEQYF. The CDR3 DNA sequence: TGTGCCAGCAGCTTAGACACAGGACATTACTACGAGCAGTACTTC.

This chain links TRBV5-8 with TRBJ2-1; D is perhaps TRBD1 (6 bases). Germline lookup yields CDR1 SGHTS and CDR2 YDEGEE. This CDR3 region has 15 residues. The ends were cut back, 4 bases at V and 3 bases at J, with 14 bases in the middle. The CDR3 DNA follows: TGTGCCAGCAGCCTCAGGGGAAGCAACTACAATGAGCAGTTCTTC. It is translated as CASSLRGSNYNEQFF.